The next 4 T cell receptor beta chains were all read from a single sample in a study of blood T cells in healthy people across ages. Using a J-beta primer mix together with a sample-barcoded 5' primer, a second PCR was run for about 7 to 12 cycles. TCRdb itself ran the 5' RACE reads through MiXCR, one entry per CDR3 protein. The sample has 700,000 to 950,000 distinct CDR3 sequences, 58% seen once. The sequenced sample was blood. These TCRs come from a man between 25 and 39 years old in good health.

The chain links TRBV20-1 to TRBJ2-5, with D possibly matching TRBD1 (6 bases). The length of the CDR3 is 16 residues. Germline CDR1 and CDR2: DFQATT and SNEGSKA (reference sequence). The V end lost 0 bases, the J end lost 4 bases, and 18 bases lay between the germline ends. The CDR3 region is CSARDRLQGWVETQYF. CDR3 sequence (DNA): TGCAGTGCTAGAGACCGTCTCCAGGGGTGGGTAGAGACCCAGTACTTC.

This clonotype was counted between two and nine times. The J gene is TRBJ2-1, the V gene TRBV30; 12 bases are a match to TRBD2. Unmatched junction bases numbered 1, after V lost 0 bases and J lost 4 bases. The germline gives CDR1 GTSNPN, CDR2 SVGIG (reference sequence). This CDR3 is built from 15 residues. CDR3 region: CAWSVGLAGYNEQFF. The CDR3, as DNA: TGTGCCTGGAGTGTAGGACTAGCGGGGTACAATGAGCAGTTCTTC.

The chain is built from TRBV7-2 and TRBJ2-2, with 9 bases aligning to TRBD2. The CDR3 is 15 amino acids. V was pared by 1 base and J by 6 bases, with 3 bases of the junction left unmatched. Germline assignment: CDR1 SGHTA and CDR2 FQGNSA. In DNA, the CDR3 is TGTGCCAGCAGCTTAGTTAGCGGGAGTCCCGGGGAGCTGTTTTTT. Amino acid sequence: CASSLVSGSPGELFF.

The chain carries TRBV15 and TRBJ1-5, with D unresolved. This CDR3 region has 13 residues. The germline V gene has CDR1 LNHNV and CDR2 YYDKDF (reference sequence). The V end lost 1 base, the J end lost 5 bases, and 6 bases lay between the germline ends. The CDR3 nucleotides are TGTGCCACCAGCAGAGTTGGGGATCAGCCCCAGCATTTT. Translating gives CATSRVGDQPQHF.